These T cell receptor beta chains were read from a single sample in a study of OX40 agonist ivuxolimab in advanced cancers. Produced via immunoSEQ multiplex PCR; TCRdb's table is partial and in-frame only. The table has tens of thousands of clones, 88% seen once. The specimen comprised CD4+ or CD8+ T cells sorted from blood, sampled in a trial of the OX40 agonist ivuxolimab. The source is an adult with an advanced solid tumor such as melanoma, head and neck, liver or kidney cancer. Both conserved end residues are part of each CDR3. A D gene is named only where the DNA matches it firmly. Clone size is stated in some rows and not others, as once, few, many or a class when expanded.

>NA|TRBJ2-6|NA|TRBV23-1
CASSLRGGALAGANVLTF
TGCGCCAGCAGTCTTCGTGGAGGGGCCCTAGCTGGGGCCAACGTCCTGACTTTC
>NA|TRBJ2-7|once|TRBV5-1
CASSPVRLGSEQYF
TGCGCCAGCAGCCCGGTGAGGCTAGGCTCCGAGCAGTACTTC
>TRBD2|TRBJ2-1|NA|TRBV27
CASSPGTSGYNEQFF
TGTGCCAGCAGTCCGGGGACTAGCGGCTACAATGAGCAGTTCTTC
>NA|TRBJ2-5|NA|TRBV5-8
CASSLGQTLAPQETQYF
TGTGCCAGCAGCTTGGGCCAGACCCTAGCGCCGCAAGAGACCCAGTACTTC
>NA|TRBJ1-2|NA|TRBV7-6
CASSPIFPANYGYTF
TGTGCCAGCAGCCCCATTTTTCCAGCGAACTATGGCTACACCTTC
>TRBD1|TRBJ2-5|NA|TRBV15
CATSSGTGGTQYF
TGTGCCACCAGCTCCGGGACAGGGGGGACCCAGTACTTC
>NA|TRBJ2-7|NA|TRBV29-1
CSVGGGSFYEQYF
TGCAGCGTTGGGGGGGGCAGTTTCTACGAGCAGTACTTC
>TRBD1|TRBJ2-3|NA|TRBV4-1
CASSQGDRDSIWDQPQYF
TGCGCCAGCAGCCAGGGGGACAGGGATTCTATTTGGGATCAGCCCCAGTATTTT
>TRBD1|TRBJ2-1|NA|TRBV4-1
CASSQFPGTGGKNEQFF
TGCGCCAGCAGCCAATTTCCTGGGACAGGGGGGAAGAATGAGCAGTTCTTC
>NA|TRBJ2-1|NA|TRBV7-9
CASSLGLAPPYNEQFF
TGTGCCAGCAGCCTGGGGCTAGCGCCACCCTACAATGAGCAGTTCTTC
>TRBD1|TRBJ2-7|NA|TRBV5-1
CASSPRDSPYEQYF
TGCGCCAGCAGCCCAAGGGACAGCCCCTACGAGCAGTACTTC
>TRBD2|TRBJ2-7|NA|TRBV14
CASSQDLIGDIAGDYEQYF
TGTGCCAGCAGCCAAGATCTGATCGGCGACATAGCGGGGGATTACGAGCAGTACTTC
>TRBD2|TRBJ2-1|NA|TRBV23-1
CASSQVSGGSYNEQFF
TGCGCCAGCAGTCAAGTGTCGGGAGGCTCCTACAATGAGCAGTTCTTC
>TRBD2|TRBJ2-1|NA|TRBV27
CASSFRTSGSYNEQFF
TGTGCCAGCAGTTTCCGAACTAGCGGCTCCTACAATGAGCAGTTCTTC
>NA|TRBJ1-5|NA|TRBV6-1
CASIQGISNQPQHF
TGTGCCAGCATTCAGGGCATTAGCAATCAGCCCCAGCATTTT
>TRBD1|TRBJ1-4|NA|TRBV9
CASSAGQVEELFF
TGTGCCAGCAGCGCGGGACAGGTCGAGGAACTGTTTTTT
>NA|TRBJ2-1|NA|TRBV19
CASSMLAYNEQFF
TGTGCCAGTAGTATGTTAGCGTACAATGAGCAGTTCTTC
>TRBD2|TRBJ2-7|NA|TRBV7-6
CASSLAGPYEQYF
TGTGCCAGCAGCCTAGCGGGACCCTACGAGCAGTACTTC
>NA|TRBJ2-5|NA|TRBV27
CASGEGGETQYF
TGTGCCAGCGGTGAGGGAGGAGAGACCCAGTACTTC
>NA|TRBJ2-1|NA|TRBV11-3
CASSPPIVLYNEQFF
TGTGCCAGCAGCCCCCCGATCGTACTCTACAATGAGCAGTTCTTC
>NA|TRBJ2-7|NA|TRBV13
CASSLGLVSYEQYF
TGTGCCAGCAGCTTAGGCCTAGTAAGCTACGAGCAGTACTTC
>NA|TRBJ1-5|NA|TRBV2
CASSGLGARNQPQHF
TGTGCCAGCAGTGGATTAGGGGCGAGGAATCAGCCCCAGCATTTT
>NA|TRBJ1-6|NA|TRBV6-1
CASSEISRQGHSPLHF
TGTGCCAGCAGTGAAATATCACGGCAGGGCCATTCACCCCTCCACTTT
>TRBD1|TRBJ2-7|NA|TRBV27
CASSPRQGGSYEQYF
TGTGCCAGCAGTCCTAGACAGGGTGGGTCGTACGAGCAGTACTTC
>NA|TRBJ2-7|NA|TRBV29-1
CSVAGGRAAGAYEQYF
TGCAGCGTTGCCGGGGGCCGGGCTGCGGGGGCCTACGAGCAGTACTTC
>NA|TRBJ2-6|NA|TRBV11-3
CASSNPGASGANVLTF
TGTGCCAGCTCGAACCCTGGGGCCTCTGGGGCCAACGTCCTGACTTTC
>TRBD1|TRBJ1-1|NA|TRBV7-8
CASGRDSNTEAFF
TGTGCCAGCGGGAGGGACAGTAACACTGAAGCTTTCTTT
>NA|TRBJ1-2|once|TRBV9
CASSGGGAASYGYTF
TGTGCCAGCAGCGGTGGGGGGGCAGCGTCGTATGGCTACACCTTC
>TRBD1|TRBJ2-7|NA|TRBV6-5
CASSGSGGIYEQYF
TGTGCCAGCAGCGGGTCAGGGGGCATTTACGAGCAGTACTTC
>NA|TRBJ2-7|NA|TRBV30
CAWRGAYEQYF
TGTGCCTGGAGAGGGGCCTACGAGCAGTACTTC
>TRBD2|TRBJ2-1|NA|TRBV10-1
CASSEDGLAGVISSYNEQFF
TGCGCCAGCAGTGAGGATGGACTAGCGGGAGTCATCAGCTCCTACAATGAGCAGTTCTTC
>TRBD2|TRBJ2-7|NA|TRBV7-6
CASSLASGTSGSIRLGEQYF
TGTGCCAGCAGCTTAGCCTCCGGGACTAGCGGGAGTATCCGGCTTGGGGAGCAGTACTTC
>TRBD2|TRBJ2-1|NA|TRBV14
CASSQESPSGYYNEQFF
TGTGCCAGCAGCCAAGAATCTCCTAGCGGGTATTACAATGAGCAGTTCTTC
>NA|TRBJ2-1|NA|TRBV29-1
CSAEEGSSYNEQFF
TGCAGCGCCGAAGAGGGGAGCTCCTACAATGAGCAGTTCTTC
>TRBD1|TRBJ1-5|NA|TRBV5-1
CASSLAPDRDLGCWQSAQHF
TGCGCCAGCAGCTTGGCCCCCGACAGGGACTTGGGCTGCTGGCAATCAGCCCAGCATTTT
>TRBD2|TRBJ2-7|NA|TRBV10-3
CAISGTSGPGPRGEQYF
TGTGCCATCAGTGGAACTAGCGGACCAGGCCCTAGGGGCGAGCAGTACTTC
>TRBD1|TRBJ2-7|NA|TRBV9
CASSVGQTYEQYF
TGTGCCAGCAGCGTGGGACAGACCTACGAGCAGTACTTC
>NA|TRBJ1-2|NA|TRBV6-6
CASSYSTDSNYGYTF
TGTGCCAGCAGTTACTCTACAGACTCTAACTATGGCTACACCTTC
>NA|TRBJ2-3|NA|TRBV5-6
CASSLVGNTDTQYF
TGTGCCAGCAGCTTGGTCGGCAACACAGATACGCAGTATTTT
>NA|TRBJ1-2|NA|TRBV9
CASSGPRGGPYGYTF
TGTGCCAGCAGCGGACCCCGGGGGGGGCCCTATGGCTACACCTTC
>NA|TRBJ1-2|NA|TRBV11-2
CASSPGYGYTF
TGTGCCAGCAGCCCGGGCTATGGCTACACCTTC
>NA|TRBJ2-1|NA|TRBV18
CASSPWTHMSSYNEQFF
TGTGCCAGCTCACCCTGGACTCACATGAGCTCCTACAATGAGCAGTTCTTC
>TRBD1|TRBJ1-2|few|TRBV27
CAIPTGGGGYTF
TGTGCCATCCCGACAGGGGGCGGTGGCTACACCTTC
>TRBD2|TRBJ2-7|NA|TRBV29-1
CSVEWDSGSSYEQYF
TGCAGCGTTGAATGGGATAGCGGGAGCTCCTACGAGCAGTACTTC
>NA|TRBJ2-2|NA|TRBV11-3
CASRAENTGELFF
TGTGCCAGCAGAGCGGAGAACACCGGGGAGCTGTTTTTT
>NA|TRBJ1-3|NA|TRBV19
CASTMVSGNTIYF
TGTGCCAGTACGATGGTTTCTGGAAACACCATATATTTT
>TRBD1|TRBJ2-1|NA|TRBV18
CASSPFVSSGTGGLDEQFF
TGTGCCAGCTCACCATTCGTTTCGTCCGGGACAGGGGGCCTGGATGAGCAGTTCTTC
>NA|TRBJ1-1|NA|TRBV10-1
CASSEVGPPSTEAFF
TGCGCCAGCAGTGAGGTAGGGCCCCCATCCACTGAAGCTTTCTTT
>NA|TRBJ1-1|NA|TRBV7-9
CASSSSGSQNTEAFF
TGTGCCAGCAGCTCTAGCGGCAGTCAGAACACTGAAGCTTTCTTT
>NA|TRBJ1-2|NA|TRBV6-6
CASSSRGANYGYTF
TGTGCCAGCAGTTCTCGGGGAGCTAACTATGGCTACACCTTC
>NA|TRBJ2-7|NA|TRBV19
CASSARDGTYEQYF
TGTGCCAGTAGTGCCCGGGACGGAACCTACGAGCAGTACTTC
>NA|TRBJ1-5|NA|TRBV5-1
CASSLEVQPQHF
TGCGCCAGCAGCTTGGAGGTTCAGCCCCAGCATTTT
>NA|TRBJ2-1|NA|TRBV29-1
CSVEESTWDGEQFF
TGCAGCGTTGAAGAATCTACCTGGGACGGAGAGCAGTTCTTC
>NA|TRBJ2-7|NA|TRBV7-9
CASSLGLGTDTYEQYF
TGTGCCAGCAGCTTAGGGTTGGGGACTGACACCTACGAGCAGTACTTC
>NA|TRBJ1-2|NA|TRBV9
CASSVEAGRHNYGYTF
TGTGCCAGCAGCGTAGAAGCAGGGCGTCATAACTATGGCTACACCTTC
>TRBD1|TRBJ1-2|NA|TRBV13
CASSHDRAGYGYTF
TGTGCCAGCAGCCACGACAGGGCCGGCTATGGCTACACCTTC
>TRBD2|TRBJ2-1|NA|TRBV4-2
CASSQDWASGNVEKNEQFF
TGTGCCAGCAGCCAAGATTGGGCTAGCGGAAACGTAGAAAAAAATGAGCAGTTCTTC
>TRBD1|TRBJ2-7|NA|TRBV5-5
CASSPPTGQGAPSGEQYF
TGTGCCAGCAGCCCCCCAACCGGACAGGGGGCTCCCTCGGGTGAGCAGTACTTC
>NA|TRBJ2-7|NA|TRBV5-5
CASSPGEVGLDYEQYF
TGTGCCAGCAGCCCCGGAGAGGTTGGGCTAGACTACGAGCAGTACTTC
>NA|TRBJ2-7|NA|TRBV4-1
CASSQNYEQYF
TGCGCCAGCAGCCAAAACTACGAGCAGTACTTC